This TCR beta chain came from a study of CD8 T cells in ankylosing spondylitis. TCRdb analysed the 5' RACE reads with MiXCR anew, one entry per CDR3 protein. Among about 220,000 distinct CDR3 sequences listed, roughly a tenth were seen once. Trimming at V came to 5 bases and at J to 3 bases, leaving 7 bases not matched to a gene. CDR1 LNHNV and CDR2 YYDKDF come from the germline V gene (reference sequence). The CDR3 is 15 residues long. Specimen: blood, either unsorted or a sorted T cell fraction (not recorded which). The chain joins TRBV15 to TRBJ1-5; 7 nucleotides match TRBD1. This clonotype originated in a male donor with ankylosing spondylitis or in good health (not recorded which). The CDR3 region is CATSGPRGYNQPQHF. The DNA for the CDR3 is TGTGCCACCAGCGGGCCCAGGGGGTACAATCAGCCCCAGCATTTT.